This is a list of T cell receptor beta chains from one sample in a study of yellow fever vaccine responses in identical twins. From the RT-PCR reads, TCRdb called clonotypes with MiXCR, one entry per CDR3 protein. The sample has about 14,000 distinct CDR3 sequences, approximately 84% seen once. The sample was T cells from blood (PBMCs), unsorted or a sorted subset (not recorded which), taken before or after yellow fever vaccination (not recorded which). These receptors came from a young woman who received the yellow fever vaccine. Both conserved end residues are part of each CDR3. The D gene is left open where the match is weak. Expanded clones get a size class; other rows say once, few or many, or leave the size out.

CDR3nt: TGCAGCGGGGCCTCTAACTATGGCTACACCTTC
CDR3aa: CSGASNYGYTF
j_gene: TRBJ1-2
d_gene: NA
abundance: NA
v_gene: TRBV29-1

CDR3nt: TGTGCCAGCAGAGAAGACGGGGGACCACCTAATAGCAATCAGCCCCAGCATTTT
CDR3aa: CASREDGGPPNSNQPQHF
j_gene: TRBJ1-5
d_gene: NA
abundance: NA
v_gene: TRBV25-1

CDR3nt: TGTGCCAGCAGAAAGCCTACGGGCCTCCCCGGGGACTATGGCTACACCTTC
CDR3aa: CASRKPTGLPGDYGYTF
j_gene: TRBJ1-2
d_gene: NA
abundance: few
v_gene: TRBV2

CDR3nt: TGCAGTGCTAGAGAAGGGGGCTCCTACAATGAGCAGTTCTTC
CDR3aa: CSAREGGSYNEQFF
j_gene: TRBJ2-1
d_gene: NA
abundance: NA
v_gene: TRBV20-1

CDR3nt: TGCAGTGCTTGGGGTACCTCCTACAATGAGCAGTTCTTC
CDR3aa: CSAWGTSYNEQFF
j_gene: TRBJ2-1
d_gene: NA
abundance: NA
v_gene: TRBV20-1

CDR3nt: TGTGCCAGCAGACAGGGACAGCTTAGCACAGATACGCAGTATTTT
CDR3aa: CASRQGQLSTDTQYF
j_gene: TRBJ2-3
d_gene: TRBD1
abundance: NA
v_gene: TRBV12-3/TRBV12-4

CDR3nt: TGTGCCAGCACCGGACTAGCGGGGAACAATGAGCAGTTCTTC
CDR3aa: CASTGLAGNNEQFF
j_gene: TRBJ2-1
d_gene: TRBD2
abundance: NA
v_gene: TRBV3-1

CDR3nt: TGCAGCGTTGAAGATCCTACTGAAGCTTTCTTT
CDR3aa: CSVEDPTEAFF
j_gene: TRBJ1-1
d_gene: NA
abundance: NA
v_gene: TRBV29-1

CDR3nt: TGTGCCAGCTCCCCTCCACCGGGGGGCCCCTACAATGAGCAGTTCTTC
CDR3aa: CASSPPPGGPYNEQFF
j_gene: TRBJ2-1
d_gene: NA
abundance: NA
v_gene: TRBV18

CDR3nt: TGTGCCAGCAGTAAGGACCCGGACTTCCCTAATGAGCAGTTCTTC
CDR3aa: CASSKDPDFPNEQFF
j_gene: TRBJ2-1
d_gene: NA
abundance: NA
v_gene: TRBV6-1

CDR3nt: TGTGCCAGCAGGGGGACAGGGTCGGAGACCCAGTACTTC
CDR3aa: CASRGTGSETQYF
j_gene: TRBJ2-5
d_gene: TRBD1
abundance: NA
v_gene: TRBV9

CDR3nt: TGTGCTAGTGCCTCGACTCCCTACAATGAGCAGTTCTTC
CDR3aa: CASASTPYNEQFF
j_gene: TRBJ2-1
d_gene: NA
abundance: NA
v_gene: TRBV12-5

CDR3nt: TGTGCCAGCACCCCCGGTCCGAATCAGCCCCAGCATTTT
CDR3aa: CASTPGPNQPQHF
j_gene: TRBJ1-5
d_gene: NA
abundance: NA
v_gene: TRBV12-3/TRBV12-4

CDR3nt: TGTGCCAGCAGTGAAGCGCTTGCAGGGAATGGCTACACCTTC
CDR3aa: CASSEALAGNGYTF
j_gene: TRBJ1-2
d_gene: NA
abundance: NA
v_gene: TRBV2

CDR3nt: TGTGCCAGCATTGACAGGGAACCTTGGGACGGCTACACCTTC
CDR3aa: CASIDREPWDGYTF
j_gene: TRBJ1-2
d_gene: TRBD1
abundance: NA
v_gene: TRBV12-3/TRBV12-4

CDR3nt: TGCAGTGCTAGAGGTCAAAGCGGGACCCACGAGCAGTACTTC
CDR3aa: CSARGQSGTHEQYF
j_gene: TRBJ2-7
d_gene: TRBD2
abundance: NA
v_gene: TRBV20-1

CDR3nt: TGTGCCAGCAGCCCCGGGACAGGTGGGGCCGGGGAGCTGTTTTTT
CDR3aa: CASSPGTGGAGELFF
j_gene: TRBJ2-2
d_gene: TRBD1
abundance: once
v_gene: TRBV6-1

CDR3nt: TGTGCCAGCTCCGGGTCTGCTACTACGATCTATGGCTACACCTTC
CDR3aa: CASSGSATTIYGYTF
j_gene: TRBJ1-2
d_gene: NA
abundance: once
v_gene: TRBV18

CDR3nt: TGTGCCAGCAGAGGTTTGGGAGGGAACACTGAAGCTTTCTTT
CDR3aa: CASRGLGGNTEAFF
j_gene: TRBJ1-1
d_gene: NA
abundance: NA
v_gene: TRBV12-3/TRBV12-4

CDR3nt: TGTGCCAGCTCACCAAACCCCCGGACAGGGCTTTACAATGAGCAGTTCTTC
CDR3aa: CASSPNPRTGLYNEQFF
j_gene: TRBJ2-1
d_gene: TRBD1
abundance: NA
v_gene: TRBV18

CDR3nt: TGTGCCAGCTCACCGGCGGACAGGGCCTACACAGATACGCAGTATTTT
CDR3aa: CASSPADRAYTDTQYF
j_gene: TRBJ2-3
d_gene: TRBD1
abundance: NA
v_gene: TRBV18

CDR3nt: TGTGCCAGCAGCCCCGTAGGGACTAGCGGTTACAATGAGCAGTTCTTC
CDR3aa: CASSPVGTSGYNEQFF
j_gene: TRBJ2-1
d_gene: TRBD2
abundance: NA
v_gene: TRBV11-3

CDR3nt: TGTGCCAGCAGCCAAAACCCGGGACACCCGAACACCGGGGAGCTGTTTTTT
CDR3aa: CASSQNPGHPNTGELFF
j_gene: TRBJ2-2
d_gene: NA
abundance: NA
v_gene: TRBV3-1

CDR3nt: TGTGCCAGCAAAAGGGGGCCTAGCACAGATACGCAGTATTTT
CDR3aa: CASKRGPSTDTQYF
j_gene: TRBJ2-3
d_gene: TRBD1
abundance: NA
v_gene: TRBV2

CDR3nt: TGCAGTGCTATCGGGAGTCGCAATCAGCCCCAGCATTTT
CDR3aa: CSAIGSRNQPQHF
j_gene: TRBJ1-5
d_gene: NA
abundance: NA
v_gene: TRBV20-1

CDR3nt: TGCGCCAGCAGCTTGGCGGGAGGGCCATACGAGCAGTACTTC
CDR3aa: CASSLAGGPYEQYF
j_gene: TRBJ2-7
d_gene: TRBD2
abundance: NA
v_gene: TRBV5-1

CDR3nt: TGTGCCAGCAGTTTCGACAGGGGGTCTGGCTACACCTTC
CDR3aa: CASSFDRGSGYTF
j_gene: TRBJ1-2
d_gene: TRBD1
abundance: NA
v_gene: TRBV12-3/TRBV12-4

CDR3nt: TGTGCCAGCCGGCACGAGACCCTCTATGGCTACACCTTC
CDR3aa: CASRHETLYGYTF
j_gene: TRBJ1-2
d_gene: NA
abundance: few
v_gene: TRBV11-2

CDR3nt: TGTGCCAGCAGTGAAGGACAGGAAACAACTAATGAAAAACTGTTTTTT
CDR3aa: CASSEGQETTNEKLFF
j_gene: TRBJ1-4
d_gene: NA
abundance: NA
v_gene: TRBV6-1

CDR3nt: TGCAGCGTCTGGGTAGACAGATTGAACACTGAAGCTTTCTTT
CDR3aa: CSVWVDRLNTEAFF
j_gene: TRBJ1-1
d_gene: NA
abundance: NA
v_gene: TRBV29-1

CDR3nt: TGCGCCAGCAGCCTCGGACTAGCAAGCACAGATACGCAGTATTTT
CDR3aa: CASSLGLASTDTQYF
j_gene: TRBJ2-3
d_gene: TRBD2
abundance: NA
v_gene: TRBV5-1

CDR3nt: TGCGCCAGCAGATACGGGCCCGGCGGGGAACTGTTTTTT
CDR3aa: CASRYGPGGELFF
j_gene: TRBJ1-4
d_gene: NA
abundance: NA
v_gene: TRBV10-1

CDR3nt: TGCAGCGTTGAAGATCCTGCGAACACTGAAGCTTTCTTT
CDR3aa: CSVEDPANTEAFF
j_gene: TRBJ1-1
d_gene: NA
abundance: once
v_gene: TRBV29-1

CDR3nt: TGCAGTGCTAGGGGCGAGACTTCGCTTGGGAATCAGCCCCAGCATTTT
CDR3aa: CSARGETSLGNQPQHF
j_gene: TRBJ1-5
d_gene: NA
abundance: NA
v_gene: TRBV20-1

CDR3nt: TGTGCCAGCTCACCAGGGACGGGTAATTCACCCCTCCACTTT
CDR3aa: CASSPGTGNSPLHF
j_gene: TRBJ1-6
d_gene: NA
abundance: NA
v_gene: TRBV18

CDR3nt: TGTGCCAGCAACAGGGGAGGTCGCTACAATGAGCAGTTCTTC
CDR3aa: CASNRGGRYNEQFF
j_gene: TRBJ2-1
d_gene: NA
abundance: NA
v_gene: TRBV27

CDR3nt: TGTGCCAAATGGGGGACAGGGGTTCGTGAACAGCCCCAGCATTTT
CDR3aa: CAKWGTGVREQPQHF
j_gene: TRBJ1-5
d_gene: NA
abundance: NA
v_gene: TRBV21-1

CDR3nt: TGTGCCAGCAGTGAAAAGGGACTAGCGATCGATGAGCAGTTCTTC
CDR3aa: CASSEKGLAIDEQFF
j_gene: TRBJ2-1
d_gene: TRBD2
abundance: few
v_gene: TRBV2

CDR3nt: TGTGCCAGCAGCCTGGGTTTCCCGGCGAATGAGCAGTTCTTC
CDR3aa: CASSLGFPANEQFF
j_gene: TRBJ2-1
d_gene: NA
abundance: once
v_gene: TRBV11-3

CDR3nt: TGTGCCAGCAGCCCCTGGGACTCTCTCGGTAATGAGCAGTTCTTC
CDR3aa: CASSPWDSLGNEQFF
j_gene: TRBJ2-1
d_gene: NA
abundance: NA
v_gene: TRBV7-9

CDR3nt: TGTGCCAGCAGCTTAAACCCCGTGGGTAGCGGGACCCATGAGCAGTTCTTC
CDR3aa: CASSLNPVGSGTHEQFF
j_gene: TRBJ2-1
d_gene: TRBD2
abundance: NA
v_gene: TRBV7-3

CDR3nt: TGTGCCAGCAGCGACCTGGGACTTAACACCGGGGAGCTGTTTTTT
CDR3aa: CASSDLGLNTGELFF
j_gene: TRBJ2-2
d_gene: NA
abundance: NA
v_gene: TRBV7-9

CDR3nt: TGTGCCAGCAGCCAATCGGGTGGCTACACCTTC
CDR3aa: CASSQSGGYTF
j_gene: TRBJ1-2
d_gene: NA
abundance: NA
v_gene: TRBV16

CDR3nt: TGTGCCAGTAGTGGACGAGGCGAGCAGTACTTC
CDR3aa: CASSGRGEQYF
j_gene: TRBJ2-7
d_gene: NA
abundance: NA
v_gene: TRBV19

CDR3nt: TGCGCCAGCAGTCAATCGGCGAGTGTTCAGCCCCAGCATTTT
CDR3aa: CASSQSASVQPQHF
j_gene: TRBJ1-5
d_gene: NA
abundance: NA
v_gene: TRBV23-1

CDR3nt: TGCAGCGTTGAAGTAGGGGGGTTATCCACCGGGGAGCTGTTTTTT
CDR3aa: CSVEVGGLSTGELFF
j_gene: TRBJ2-2
d_gene: NA
abundance: NA
v_gene: TRBV29-1

CDR3nt: TGTGCCAGCCGGGCAGCGGGATCTCCCTACGAGCAGTACTTC
CDR3aa: CASRAAGSPYEQYF
j_gene: TRBJ2-7
d_gene: TRBD2
abundance: NA
v_gene: TRBV18

CDR3nt: TGCAGCGTTTGGGGAAGGGGGGTCACTGAAGCTTTCTTT
CDR3aa: CSVWGRGVTEAFF
j_gene: TRBJ1-1
d_gene: NA
abundance: NA
v_gene: TRBV29-1

CDR3nt: TGCAGCGTCAGGGAGTACCAAGAGACCCAGTACTTC
CDR3aa: CSVREYQETQYF
j_gene: TRBJ2-5
d_gene: NA
abundance: once
v_gene: TRBV29-1

CDR3nt: TGTGCCAGCAGTTACTCATCAGGAAATAATGAAAAACTGTTTTTT
CDR3aa: CASSYSSGNNEKLFF
j_gene: TRBJ1-4
d_gene: NA
abundance: NA
v_gene: TRBV6-2/TRBV6-3

CDR3nt: TGTGCCAGCAGCCGAACCGGCGAGCTGTTTTTT
CDR3aa: CASSRTGELFF
j_gene: TRBJ2-2
d_gene: NA
abundance: once
v_gene: TRBV11-1

CDR3nt: TGCGCCAGCAGCGCCGGGACAGGGGTATATGAGCAGTTCTTC
CDR3aa: CASSAGTGVYEQFF
j_gene: TRBJ2-1
d_gene: TRBD1
abundance: NA
v_gene: TRBV5-1

CDR3nt: TGCAGCGTCCAGCAGAACACTGAAGCTTTCTTT
CDR3aa: CSVQQNTEAFF
j_gene: TRBJ1-1
d_gene: NA
abundance: few
v_gene: TRBV29-1

CDR3nt: TGTGCCAGCAGCCACCCAGGGGGGGCCTCTGAAGCTTTCTTT
CDR3aa: CASSHPGGASEAFF
j_gene: TRBJ1-1
d_gene: TRBD1
abundance: NA
v_gene: TRBV7-8

CDR3nt: TGTGCCAGCAGTTCCGGGACTAGCGGGATTAATGAGCAGTTCTTC
CDR3aa: CASSSGTSGINEQFF
j_gene: TRBJ2-1
d_gene: TRBD2
abundance: NA
v_gene: TRBV12-3/TRBV12-4

CDR3nt: TGCGCCAGCAGCCAAGGACAGGGTGATTATTCACCCCTCCACTTT
CDR3aa: CASSQGQGDYSPLHF
j_gene: TRBJ1-6
d_gene: TRBD1
abundance: NA
v_gene: TRBV4-1

CDR3nt: TGCAGCGTTGAGTTTGGGACAAGGAACACTGAAGCTTTCTTT
CDR3aa: CSVEFGTRNTEAFF
j_gene: TRBJ1-1
d_gene: NA
abundance: NA
v_gene: TRBV29-1

CDR3nt: TGTGCCAGCAGCTTAGACCTCCCGGGACAGGAGGGTGAGCAGTTCTTC
CDR3aa: CASSLDLPGQEGEQFF
j_gene: TRBJ2-1
d_gene: TRBD1
abundance: NA
v_gene: TRBV11-1

CDR3nt: TGCAGCGTTTCCCGAGTCGGCGCCTACAATGAGCAGTTCTTC
CDR3aa: CSVSRVGAYNEQFF
j_gene: TRBJ2-1
d_gene: NA
abundance: NA
v_gene: TRBV29-1